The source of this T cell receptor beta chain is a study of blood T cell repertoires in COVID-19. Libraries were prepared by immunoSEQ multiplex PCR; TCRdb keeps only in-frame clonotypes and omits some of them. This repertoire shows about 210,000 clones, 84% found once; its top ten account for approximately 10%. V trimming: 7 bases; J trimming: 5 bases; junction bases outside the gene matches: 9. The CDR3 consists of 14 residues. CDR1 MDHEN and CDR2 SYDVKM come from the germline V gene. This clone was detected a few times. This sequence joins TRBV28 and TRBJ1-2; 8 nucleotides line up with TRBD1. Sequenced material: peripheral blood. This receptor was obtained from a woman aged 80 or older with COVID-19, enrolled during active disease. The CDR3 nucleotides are TGTGCCAGCAAAGGCAGGGGGCGCAATTATGGCTACACCTTC. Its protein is CASKGRGRNYGYTF.